Listed here are 2 T cell receptor beta chains from one sample, sequenced in a study of somatic mutations in cytotoxic T cells in rheumatoid arthritis. Assay used: immunoSEQ multiplex PCR; TCRdb lists only in-frame clones, some missing. The table records about 23,000 clones, more than 80% of them present only once. Source material: CD8+ T cells sorted from blood. Receptors originate from an adult with rheumatoid arthritis.

In its sample, this clone was seen a few times. The rearrangement uses TRBV27 and TRBJ2-7; D may be TRBD1 (5 bases). The germline V gene has CDR1 MNHEY and CDR2 SMNVEV (reference sequence). The germline V and J ends were trimmed by 8 bases and 2 bases, with 13 bases remaining between them. The CDR3 runs to 13 residues. Here the CDR3 reads CASGMDTAYEQYF. The CDR3 region has the DNA TGTGCCAGCGGTATGGACACAGCCTACGAGCAGTACTTC.

The rearrangement uses TRBV11-2 and TRBJ1-3, with TRBD1 matching 7 bases. The CDR3 has 16 residues. The V segment lost 4 bases and the J segment 2 bases; nucleotides outside the gene matches: 8. CDR1 is SGHAT, CDR2 FQNNGV, per germline. Here the CDR3 reads CASSSYTGETGNTIYF. For the CDR3, the DNA is TGTGCCAGCAGCTCATATACAGGGGAAACTGGAAACACCATATATTTT.